The 14 T cell receptor beta chains given below trace back to one sample, sequenced in a study of cytomegalovirus exposure and HLA in healthy donors. The primer mix had 60 Vbeta and 13 Jbeta primers. Profiled with immunoSEQ multiplex PCR; TCRdb holds only in-frame clones, not every one. The data hold over 35,000 clones, with about 47% observed a single time. The sample was PBMCs. The receptors shown here come from a human donor in good health.

The V gene is TRBV7-3, the J gene TRBJ1-2; D gene uncertain. Germline values: CDR1 SGHTA, CDR2 FQGTGA. Trimming stripped 5 bases from V and 7 bases from J, with 11 bases between. This CDR3 spans 12 amino acids. CDR3 in amino acids: CASSPLVRGYTF. The DNA for the CDR3 is TGTGCCAGCAGCCCCCTCGTCCGTGGCTACACCTTC.

The J gene is TRBJ2-5, the V gene TRBV10-3, with D possibly TRBD2 on 6 matching bases. The length of the CDR3 is 13 residues. Deletions cut 4 bases from V and 5 bases from J, with 11 bases between. Germline assignment: CDR1 ENHRY and CDR2 SYGVKD. Here the CDR3 DNA reads TGTGCCATCAGTGGGGGTGCGGGGGAGACCCAGTACTTC. Encoded protein: CAISGGAGETQYF.

The sample holds a few counts of this clone. The CDR3 is CASSFGTPQPPLHF. In DNA, the CDR3 is TGTGCCAGCAGTTTTGGGACACCTCAGCCACCCCTCCACTTT. V is TRBV28 and J is TRBJ1-6; D possibly corresponds to TRBD1 (6 bases). Germline values: CDR1 MDHEN, CDR2 SYDVKM. The V end was cut by 3 bases, the J end by 11 bases, with 14 bases between. The CDR3 sequence is 14 residues long.

A remark on this clone: As the CDR3 is not closed by the conserved phenylalanine or tryptophan, this likely results from a read error. The rearrangement joins TRBV6-6 to TRBJ1-2, with 8 bases identical to TRBD1. J lost 7 bases, V lost 2 bases, and 3 bases had no gene match. The germline V gene encodes CDR1 MNHNY and CDR2 SVGAGI (reference sequence). CDR3 size: 13 residues. The CDR3 loop reads CASSYGTGGGYTL. DNA of the CDR3: TGTGCCAGCAGTTACGGGACAGGCGGTGGCTACACCCTC.

The V call is TRBV11-2, the J call TRBJ2-1; weak D call: TRBD2 (5 bases). V was clipped by 1 base and J by 2 bases, with 12 bases between them. The CDR3 loop spans 16 amino acids. The germline gives CDR1 SGHAT, CDR2 FQNNGV. The CDR3 spells CASSLVGSATYNEQFF. In DNA, the CDR3 is TGTGCCAGCAGCTTAGTAGGGAGCGCGACCTACAATGAGCAGTTCTTC.

The chain has TRBV5-1 and TRBJ1-1, with 7 bases matching TRBD1. V lost 3 bases to trimming and J lost 7 bases; unmatched junction nucleotides: 9. The CDR3 runs to 14 residues. CDR1 and CDR2 (germline): SGHRS, YFSETQ. The chain's CDR3 is CASSSRQGESEAFF. As DNA, the CDR3 is TGCGCCAGCAGCTCGAGACAGGGAGAAAGTGAAGCTTTCTTT.

This clone was seen more than once but under ten times. The chain combines TRBV7-9 with TRBJ1-5; D may be TRBD1 (5 bases). Looked up from germline, CDR1 is SEHNR and CDR2 is FQNEAQ (reference sequence). CDR3 size: 16 residues. Trimming removed 5 bases at V and 2 bases at J, with 16 bases between. This chain's CDR3 is CASSPSGGSGNQPQHF. For the CDR3, the DNA is TGTGCCAGCAGCCCATCGGGGGGGAGCGGCAATCAGCCCCAGCATTTT.

V usage is TRBV6-1 and J usage is TRBJ1-1; perhaps TRBD1 as D (5 bases). CDR1 and CDR2 (germline): MNHNS, SASEGT. The ends were cut back, 3 bases at V and 4 bases at J, with 12 bases in the middle. This CDR3 has 14 residues. CDR3 protein: CASSDPGRGTEAFF. CDR3 nucleotides: TGTGCCAGCAGTGACCCAGGGAGGGGCACTGAAGCTTTCTTT.

The rearrangement joins TRBV14 to TRBJ1-1; D unresolved. From germline, CDR1 is SGHDN and CDR2 FVKESK. This CDR3 is built from 14 residues. V shed 4 bases and J shed 5 bases, with 14 bases lying between them. The CDR3 DNA follows: TGTGCCAGCAGCCTTTACCGGAGCCGGACTGAAGCTTTCTTT. Protein product: CASSLYRSRTEAFF. The whole variable domain, filled in from reference TRBV14 and TRBJ1-1, reads EAGVTQFPSHSVIEKGQTVTLRCDPISGHDNLYWYRRVMGKEIKFLLHFVKESKQDESGMPNNRFLAERTGGTYSTLKVQPAELEDSGVYFCASSLYRSRTEAFFGQGTRLTVV.

This clone was picked up a small number of times. This chain links TRBV14 with TRBJ2-2; D perhaps matches TRBD1 (6 bases). The CDR3 runs to 15 residues. Trimming took 2 bases from V and 2 from J, leaving 9 bases between them. CDR1 is SGHDN, CDR2 FVKESK, per germline. CDR3 bases: TGTGCCAGCAGCCAACAGGGGAGTAACACCGGGGAGCTGTTTTTT. Translating gives CASSQQGSNTGELFF.

This chain connects TRBV29-1 to TRBJ1-2; D possibly corresponds to TRBD1 (6 bases). This CDR3 spans 15 amino acids. CDR1 SQVTM and CDR2 ANQGSEA come from the germline V gene. V dropped 0 bases and J dropped 4 bases, with 15 bases sitting between them. The CDR3 DNA reads as TGCAGCGTTGAAGATCCCAGGGGAGAGGGCTATGGCTACACCTTC. This gives the protein CSVEDPRGEGYGYTF.

There are a few counts of this clone. CDR3 sequence reads: CASSPKVGQAQHF. The CDR3 DNA reads TGCGCCAGCAGCCCCAAAGTAGGACAGGCCCAGCATTTT. The chain carries TRBV4-1 and TRBJ1-5; 7 positions match TRBD1. Germline CDR1 reads MGHRA; CDR2 reads YSYEKL. The CDR3 is 13 amino acids. V shed 4 bases, J shed 11 bases, and the junction held 8 bases outside the gene matches.

The rearrangement joins TRBV5-1 to TRBJ2-2; 7 nucleotides align to TRBD1. This CDR3 comprises 14 residues. The germline CDR1 and CDR2 sequences are SGHRS and YFSETQ. The J segment lost 6 bases and the V segment lost 5 bases, leaving 7 bases of the junction unmatched. The CDR3 protein is CASSFRQGPGELFF. CDR3 DNA sequence: TGCGCCAGCAGTTTCAGACAGGGTCCCGGGGAGCTGTTTTTT.

This clone has a handful of counts. The genes are TRBV6-6 and TRBJ1-2; D not resolved. Germline CDR1 and CDR2: MNHNY and SVGAGI (reference sequence). V was pared by 6 bases and J by 4 bases, with 12 bases between. The CDR3 has 13 residues. The CDR3 DNA sequence: TGTGCCAGCAGCCTAGAGATCCTCTATGGCTACACCTTC. Protein product: CASSLEILYGYTF.